The present TCR beta chain was sequenced within a study of post-analysis software for immune sequencing data. As for the study in general: Relapsing-remitting, secondary progressive and progressive-relapsing courses of multiple sclerosis were included.

Germline V gene lookup returns CDR1 KGHSH and CDR2 LQKENI. The CDR3 has 18 amino acids. V shed 1 base and J 0 bases; nucleotides not matched to a gene: 8. This clonotype was counted between two and nine times. Its target is unknown. The study's findings and limits: The F measure placed samples prepared in the same batch into strongly shared clusters. Patients with multiple sclerosis recorded significantly lower normalized Chao1 diversity than controls, the study found. Higher frequency in patients than in controls was seen for roughly five TRBV segments, with TRBV5-6, TRBV5-1 and TRBV20-1 among them.

Tagging with unique molecular identifiers was a feature of the TCR beta cDNA libraries. Starting from about 0.98 to 11 million T cells, the study yielded about 500,000 cDNA molecules. TCRdb analysed the PCR reads with MiXCR anew, one entry per CDR3 protein. This repertoire shows some 690,000 distinct CDR3 sequences, 25% to 30% found once; its top ten account for more than 0.55%. The receptor comes from a girl aged 10 to 17 with multiple sclerosis. Sequencing was performed on blood. This rearrangement joins TRBV18 to TRBJ2-1; 8 positions match TRBD2. CDR3 DNA: TGTGCCAGCTCACCACGGCCTAGCGGGTATAGCTCCTACAATGAGCAGTTCTTC. Its protein is CASSPRPSGYSSYNEQFF.